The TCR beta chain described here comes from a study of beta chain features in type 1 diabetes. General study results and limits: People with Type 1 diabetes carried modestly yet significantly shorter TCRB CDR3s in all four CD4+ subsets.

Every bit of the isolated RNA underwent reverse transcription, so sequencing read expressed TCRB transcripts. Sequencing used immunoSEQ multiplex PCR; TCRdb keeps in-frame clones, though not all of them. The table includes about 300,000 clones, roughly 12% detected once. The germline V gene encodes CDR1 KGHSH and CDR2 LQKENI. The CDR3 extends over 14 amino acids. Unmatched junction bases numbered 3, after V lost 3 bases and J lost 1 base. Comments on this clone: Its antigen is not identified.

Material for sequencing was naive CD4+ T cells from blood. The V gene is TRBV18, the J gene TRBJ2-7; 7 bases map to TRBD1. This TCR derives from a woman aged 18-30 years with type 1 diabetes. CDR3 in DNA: TGTGCCAGCTCACCCGTGACAGGGTCCTACGAGCAGTACTTC. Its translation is CASSPVTGSYEQYF.